The 12 T cell receptor beta chains listed next were all sequenced from one sample in a study of T cells after yellow fever vaccination (dated by TCRdb to the late 2010s). Taken with the paper, the label for treatment or condition translates to: live attenuated yellow fever vaccine strain. The protocol used for the library was 5' RACE. This sample was sequenced with an Illumina HiSeq 2500. The raw public reads went through TCRdb reprocessing: fastp at Q25, MiXCR clone calling, in-frame beta chains kept. Merged by CDR3 protein, the rows form single entries marked with the most common genes and DNA. The sample table shows a few hundred thousand distinct CDR3 sequences, and 13% are seen once. The ten largest make up 0.4% to 0.55% of the sample. This material consisted of CD4+ T cells sorted from PBMCs, taken 45 days after the yellow fever booster vaccination. These receptors all stem from a man aged 25 to 40 who received the YFV17D yellow fever vaccine.

The chain joins TRBV3-1 to TRBJ2-7; TRBD2 might be the D (6 bases). CDR3 length: 15 amino acids. The germline gives CDR1 LGHDT, CDR2 YNNKEL (reference sequence). V lost 1 base and J lost 3, with 13 bases in between. CDR3 coding DNA: TGTGCCAGCAGCCAAGGGCCGGGAGAACTCTACGAGCAGTACTTC. The encoded protein is CASSQGPGELYEQYF.

This clonotype was observed a few times. The chain employs TRBV7-2 and TRBJ1-2, with 11 bases that match TRBD1. Germline V gene data show CDR1 as SGHTA and CDR2 as FQGNSA. V trimming: 5 bases; J trimming: 2 bases; junction bases outside the gene matches: 4. The CDR3 sequence is 15 residues long. This CDR3 reads CASSIRTGGNYGYTF. CDR3 DNA: TGTGCCAGCAGCATAAGGACAGGGGGCAACTATGGCTACACCTTC.

J is TRBJ2-7 and V is TRBV10-1; 7 bases fit TRBD1. V trimming: 4 bases; J trimming: 7 bases; junction bases outside the gene matches: 7. This CDR3 is 13 amino acids long. CDR1 is WNHNN, CDR2 SYGVQD, per germline (reference sequence). The CDR3 DNA follows: TGCGCCAGCAGTGGTAGGGGGCCTCGGGAGCAGTACTTC. Translated: CASSGRGPREQYF.

In regard to this clonotype: Germline is not matched at one junction end, which may reflect a read error. The genes are TRBV3-1 and TRBJ1-3; D not certain. The CDR3 extends over 15 amino acids. In germline, CDR1 is LGHDT, CDR2 YNNKEL (reference sequence). The CDR3 region has the DNA TGTGCCAGCTGCCAGAACATGGACTCTGGAAACACCATATATTTT. Protein product: CASCQNMDSGNTIYF.

The rearrangement links TRBV12-3 or TRBV12-4 to TRBJ2-5; possibly TRBD1 for D (5 bases). This CDR3 region has 15 residues. Trimming took 6 bases from V and 1 from J, leaving 15 bases between them. The CDR3 loop reads CASSAERQTQETQYF. CDR3 coding DNA: TGTGCCAGCAGCGCCGAGAGACAGACCCAAGAGACCCAGTACTTC.

A few counts support this clonotype. V usage is TRBV12-3 or TRBV12-4 and J usage is TRBJ2-7; D gene unclear. This CDR3 is 12 amino acids long. Trimming removed 6 bases from V and 7 bases from J, with 13 bases in between. CDR3 in DNA: TGTGCCAGCAGCCAGACACCTAGAGAGCAGTACTTC. Translation: CASSQTPREQYF.

The chain couples TRBV3-1 to TRBJ2-3, with D perhaps TRBD2 (6 bases). Trimming left V 4 bases short and J 1 base short, with 15 bases between. The germline V gene encodes CDR1 LGHDT and CDR2 YNNKEL (reference sequence). The CDR3 covers 16 residues. CDR3 bases: TGTGCCAGCAGCCCCCCGGGAAAGCGGGGCACAGATACGCAGTATTTT. Amino acid sequence: CASSPPGKRGTDTQYF.

This clonotype was seen only a few times. The V call is TRBV6-1, the J call TRBJ2-7; TRBD1 matches at 9 bases. The CDR3 totals 13 residues. Per germline, CDR1 MNHNS and CDR2 SASEGT. The junction had 7 bases not matched to a gene; V was cut back by 6 bases and J by 7 bases. The DNA of the CDR3 is TGTGCCAGCAGGCAACAGGGGGCGGGGGAGCAGTACTTC. This sequence encodes CASRQQGAGEQYF.

This clonotype was counted a few times. This chain uses TRBV5-5 with TRBJ1-2, with 8 positions matching TRBD1. The V gene end was trimmed by 3 bases and the J gene end by 8 bases; junction bases not matched to a gene: 9. This CDR3 contains 14 residues. Germline values: CDR1 SGHKS, CDR2 YYEKEE (reference sequence). CDR3: CASSSTDRGRGYTF. CDR3 nucleotides: TGTGCCAGCAGCTCGACAGACAGGGGTCGCGGCTACACCTTC.

J is TRBJ1-2 and V is TRBV4-2; TRBD1 matches 8 bases. V lost 0 bases and J lost 4; bases outside the gene matches: 1. The CDR3 is 14 residues long. Germline V gene lookup returns CDR1 LGHNA and CDR2 YNFKEQ. CDR3 sequence (DNA): TGTGCCAGCAGCCAAGAGACAGGGGCCTATGGCTACACCTTC. Translation gives CASSQETGAYGYTF.

This clonotype was detected only a few times. The chain couples TRBV14 to TRBJ2-1, with D perhaps TRBD1 (5 bases). Germline loops: CDR1 SGHDN, CDR2 FVKESK. This CDR3 contains 13 residues. Trimming removed 5 bases from V and 9 bases from J, with 14 bases in between. For the CDR3, the DNA is TGTGCCAGCAGCGACAGCAGGGCTGGTGAGCAGTTCTTC. It codes for CASSDSRAGEQFF.

The chain employs TRBV20-1 and TRBJ1-5; 7 bases fit TRBD1. Germline assignment: CDR1 DFQATT and CDR2 SNEGSKA (reference sequence). The V and J ends lost 0 bases and 7 bases, in that order; junction bases with no gene match: 3. The CDR3 is 13 residues long. The CDR3 DNA is TGCAGTGCTAGAGACAGGGGGAGGCAGCCCCAGCATTTT. Translation: CSARDRGRQPQHF.